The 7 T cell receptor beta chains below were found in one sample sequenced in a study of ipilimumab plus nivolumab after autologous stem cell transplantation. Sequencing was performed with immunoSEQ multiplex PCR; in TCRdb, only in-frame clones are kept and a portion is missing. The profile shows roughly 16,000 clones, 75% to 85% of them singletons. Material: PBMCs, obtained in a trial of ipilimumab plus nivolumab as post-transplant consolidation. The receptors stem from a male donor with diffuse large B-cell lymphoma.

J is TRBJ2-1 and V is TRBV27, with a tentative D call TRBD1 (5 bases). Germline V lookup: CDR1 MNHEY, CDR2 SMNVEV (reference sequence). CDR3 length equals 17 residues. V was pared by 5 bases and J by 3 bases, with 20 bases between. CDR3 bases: TGTGCCAGCAGTCCTATGGGCAGGGTGGGCTTCTACAATGAGCAGTTCTTC. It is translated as CASSPMGRVGFYNEQFF.

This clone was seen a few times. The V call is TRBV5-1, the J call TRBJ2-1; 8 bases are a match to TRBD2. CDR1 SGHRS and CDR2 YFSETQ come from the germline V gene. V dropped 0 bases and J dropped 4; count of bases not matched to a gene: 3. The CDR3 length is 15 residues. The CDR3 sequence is CASSLELAEYNEQFF. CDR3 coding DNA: TGCGCCAGCAGCTTGGAACTAGCGGAATACAATGAGCAGTTCTTC.

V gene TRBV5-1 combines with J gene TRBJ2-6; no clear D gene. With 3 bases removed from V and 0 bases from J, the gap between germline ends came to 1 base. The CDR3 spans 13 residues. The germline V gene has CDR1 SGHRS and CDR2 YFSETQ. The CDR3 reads CASSYSGANVLTF. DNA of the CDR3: TGCGCCAGCAGCTACTCTGGGGCCAACGTCCTGACTTTC.

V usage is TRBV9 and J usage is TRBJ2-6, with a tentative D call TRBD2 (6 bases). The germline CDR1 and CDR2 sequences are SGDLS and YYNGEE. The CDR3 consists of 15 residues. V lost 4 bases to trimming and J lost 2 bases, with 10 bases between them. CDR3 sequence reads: CASSPRGAGANVLTF. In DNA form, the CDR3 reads TGTGCCAGCAGCCCCCGCGGGGCTGGGGCCAACGTCCTGACTTTC.

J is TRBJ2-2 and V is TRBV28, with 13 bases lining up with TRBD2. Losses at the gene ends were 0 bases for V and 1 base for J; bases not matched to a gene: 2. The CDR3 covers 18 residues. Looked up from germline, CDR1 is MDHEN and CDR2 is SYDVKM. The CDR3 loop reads CASSLWGLAGRNTGELFF. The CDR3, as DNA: TGTGCCAGCAGTTTATGGGGACTAGCGGGGAGGAACACCGGGGAGCTGTTTTTT.

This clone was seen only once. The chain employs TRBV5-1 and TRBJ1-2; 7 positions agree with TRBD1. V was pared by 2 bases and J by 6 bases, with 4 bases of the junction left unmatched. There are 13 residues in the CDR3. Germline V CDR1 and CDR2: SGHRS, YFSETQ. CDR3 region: CASSLRGHDGYTF. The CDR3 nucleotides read TGCGCCAGCAGCTTAAGGGGGCACGATGGCTACACCTTC.

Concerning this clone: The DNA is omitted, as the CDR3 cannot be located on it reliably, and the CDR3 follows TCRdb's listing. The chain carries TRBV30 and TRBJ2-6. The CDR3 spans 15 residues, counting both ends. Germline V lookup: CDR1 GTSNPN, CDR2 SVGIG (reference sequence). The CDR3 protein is CAWSVSLWGANVLTF.